One and the same sample provided the 23 T cell receptor beta chains below, sequenced in a study of T cell changes during pregnancy in multiple sclerosis. TCRdb's copy holds only in-frame clones and misses some; the assay was immunoSEQ multiplex PCR. The sample has around 26,000 clones; 80% to 90% are singletons. The sample in question was CD8+ T cells from peripheral blood mononuclear cells, obtained in the second trimester of pregnancy. Source of these receptors: a female donor with multiple sclerosis, enrolled in a pregnancy study.

This clone was seen just once. J is TRBJ2-1 and V is TRBV5-4; D might be TRBD2 (7 bases). Looked up from germline, CDR1 is SGHNT and CDR2 is YYREEE (reference sequence). The CDR3 runs to 16 residues. Trimming pared 0 bases from V and 8 bases from J, leaving 18 bases between. The CDR3 protein is CASSLGGEGEGDEQFF. The CDR3 DNA reads as TGTGCCAGCAGCTTGGGAGGTGAGGGGGAGGGGGATGAGCAGTTCTTC.

The chain recombines TRBV2 with TRBJ2-1; the D gene is possibly TRBD1 (5 bases). The CDR3 has 14 amino acids. Germline assignment: CDR1 SNHLY and CDR2 FYNNEI. Trimming took off 7 bases at V and 3 bases at J, with 13 bases between the two ends. The CDR3 sequence: CASKGSPLYNEQFF. The CDR3 DNA reads TGTGCCAGCAAGGGGTCTCCCCTCTACAATGAGCAGTTCTTC.

The rearrangement joins TRBV19 to TRBJ2-6, with D unresolved. Germline CDR1 reads LNHDA; CDR2 reads SQIVND (reference sequence). This CDR3 has 15 amino acids. With 2 bases removed from V and 0 bases from J, the gap between germline ends came to 5 bases. In nucleotides, the CDR3 is TGTGCCAGTAGTATAAGGAGCTCTGGGGCCAACGTCCTGACTTTC. Amino acid sequence: CASSIRSSGANVLTF.

The V call is TRBV6-5, the J call TRBJ1-1, with D possibly TRBD1 on 6 matching bases. This CDR3 is built from 14 residues. Looked up from germline, CDR1 is MNHEY and CDR2 is SVGAGI. The germline V and J ends were trimmed by 0 bases and 3 bases, with 8 bases remaining between them. CDR3 sequence reads: CASSYSSGDTEAFF. The CDR3 DNA sequence: TGTGCCAGCAGTTACTCGTCAGGGGACACTGAAGCTTTCTTT.

The chain uses TRBV27 and TRBJ2-5; a possible D gene is TRBD2 (5 bases). With 3 bases removed from V and 5 bases from J, the gap between germline ends came to 13 bases. This CDR3 comprises 14 residues. Germline loops: CDR1 MNHEY, CDR2 SMNVEV (reference sequence). CDR3 loop: CASSFRRPGETQYF. The CDR3 DNA is TGTGCCAGCAGTTTCCGCAGACCGGGGGAGACCCAGTACTTC.

This sequence joins TRBV15 and TRBJ2-7, with 9 bases that match TRBD2. Unmatched junction bases numbered 8, after V lost 9 bases and J lost 2 bases. The CDR3 spans 14 residues. The germline gives CDR1 LNHNV, CDR2 YYDKDF (reference sequence). CDR3 protein: CATRRAGGPYEQYF. The CDR3 nucleotides are TGTGCCACGAGAAGGGCGGGAGGGCCCTACGAGCAGTACTTC.

The CDR3 loop is CASSATSGSYYEQYF. CDR3 bases: TGTGCCAGCAGCGCCACTAGCGGGAGCTACTACGAGCAGTACTTC. The rearrangement joins TRBV9 to TRBJ2-7; the match to TRBD2 covers 11 bases. Germline loops: CDR1 SGDLS, CDR2 YYNGEE. The CDR3 length is 15 residues. The V and J ends lost 3 bases and 3 bases, in that order; junction bases with no gene match: 5. Supplemented by reference TRBV9 and TRBJ2-7, the full variable domain reads DSGVTQTPKHLITATGQRVTLRCSPRSGDLSVYWYQQSLDQGLQFLIQYYNGEERAKGNILERFSAQQFPDLHSELNLSSLELGDSALYFCASSATSGSYYEQYFGPGTRLTVT.

This clone has only a few counts. V gene TRBV7-9 combines with J gene TRBJ2-7; tentative D call: TRBD2 (5 bases). Between the trimmed V and J ends, which lost 2 bases and 0 bases, there was a span of 14 bases. This CDR3 comprises 16 residues. From germline, CDR1 is SEHNR and CDR2 FQNEAQ (reference sequence). CDR3 residues: CASSLYPAESSYEQYF. DNA of the CDR3: TGTGCCAGCAGCTTATACCCAGCGGAGAGCTCCTACGAGCAGTACTTC.

This chain links TRBV9 with TRBJ1-2; 10 positions match TRBD1. CDR3 length: 12 amino acids. Germline V gives CDR1 SGDLS, CDR2 YYNGEE. V lost 3 bases to trimming and J lost 7 bases; unmatched junction nucleotides: 0. In DNA, the CDR3 is TGTGCCAGCAGCGGACAGGGGGCTGGCTACACCTTC. As protein: CASSGQGAGYTF.

The CDR3 coding sequence is TGTGCCAGCACCAGCTGGACTAGCGGAGTAGGCTTAGCCTACGAGCAGTACTTC. Its translation: CASTSWTSGVGLAYEQYF. This chain uses TRBV28 with TRBJ2-7; 10 bases fit TRBD2. Germline assignment: CDR1 MDHEN and CDR2 SYDVKM. The CDR3 totals 18 residues. J gave up 2 bases and V 7 bases, and 17 bases lay outside the gene matches.

The CDR3 region is CASSDTSGSYNEQFF. The CDR3 DNA is TGTGCCAGCAGTGACACTAGCGGCTCCTACAATGAGCAGTTCTTC. This sequence joins TRBV6-6 and TRBJ2-1, with TRBD2 identical over 8 bases. The CDR3 totals 15 residues. The germline CDR1 and CDR2 sequences are MNHNY and SVGAGI (reference sequence). Trimming at V came to 5 bases and at J to 0 bases, leaving 3 bases not matched to a gene.

J is TRBJ2-1 and V is TRBV7-8; TRBD1 matches 7 bases. This CDR3 contains 18 residues. J was trimmed by 5 bases and V by 1 base; bases with no gene match: 14. The germline V gene encodes CDR1 SGHVS and CDR2 FQNEAQ. The CDR3 DNA follows: TGTGCCAGCAGCTTAGACCCCCCCATACAGGGGACCAACAATGAGCAGTTCTTC. Translated: CASSLDPPIQGTNNEQFF.

The genes are TRBV28 and TRBJ2-4; D call uncertain. The CDR3 loop spans 15 amino acids. Germline CDR1 and CDR2: MDHEN and SYDVKM. Trimming shortened V by 6 bases and J by 7 bases, and 19 bases separated the two germline ends. As DNA, the CDR3 is TGTGCCAGCAGCCTAGAATCGACTCTTCTCAACATTCAGTACTTC. Translated, it gives CASSLESTLLNIQYF.

The chain has TRBV28 and TRBJ2-2; TRBD1 might be the D (6 bases). Trimming took off 4 bases at V and 0 bases at J, with 15 bases between the two ends. The CDR3 contains 17 residues. Germline V gene lookup returns CDR1 MDHEN and CDR2 SYDVKM. The CDR3 region has the DNA TGTGCCAGCAGTTCCAACCAGGGGACGGCGAACACCGGGGAGCTGTTTTTT. Translation: CASSSNQGTANTGELFF.

The chain is built from TRBV27 and TRBJ2-1; 9 nucleotides align to TRBD2. CDR3 length equals 16 residues. Germline V gene sequence: CDR1 MNHEY, CDR2 SMNVEV (reference sequence). Trimming took 2 bases from V and 4 from J; bases not matched to a gene: 6. DNA of the CDR3: TGTGCCAGCAGTTTAATGGCGGGAGGGAATTACAATGAGCAGTTCTTC. Amino acids: CASSLMAGGNYNEQFF.

J is TRBJ2-1 and V is TRBV4-1; possible D gene TRBD1, 5 bases. V lost 8 bases and J lost 8, with 10 bases in between. Germline-derived CDR1 and CDR2 are MGHRA and YSYEKL. The CDR3 is 11 amino acids. The CDR3 DNA is TGCGCCAGCGGTCAGGGTGATGAGCAGTTCTTC. This translates into CASGQGDEQFF.

The chain employs TRBV6-6 and TRBJ1-1; the match to TRBD1 covers 7 bases. Germline trimming cut 6 bases from V and 1 base from J; bases unmatched to any gene: 5. Germline V gene data show CDR1 as MNHNY and CDR2 as SVGAGI (reference sequence). The CDR3 runs 14 residues. This chain's CDR3 is CASSKGTANTEAFF. Written as DNA, the CDR3 is TGTGCCAGCAGCAAAGGGACAGCGAACACTGAAGCTTTCTTT.

The chain is built from TRBV28 and TRBJ1-4, with 12 positions matching TRBD1. This CDR3 has 14 residues. Losses at the gene ends were 5 bases for V and 8 bases for J; bases not matched to a gene: 3. Germline values: CDR1 MDHEN, CDR2 SYDVKM. The CDR3 is CASSPGQGAEKLFF. The CDR3 nucleotides read TGTGCCAGCAGTCCGGGACAGGGGGCGGAAAAACTGTTTTTT.

This chain uses TRBV6-5 with TRBJ2-1, with 9 nucleotides matching TRBD2. The CDR3 covers 15 residues. V lost 3 bases to trimming and J lost 10 bases; unmatched junction nucleotides: 10. Germline V gene lookup returns CDR1 MNHEY and CDR2 SVGAGI. In nucleotides, the CDR3 is TGTGCCAGCAGTTATCAAGGTAGCGGGAGTGCGGAGCAGTTCTTC. Translation: CASSYQGSGSAEQFF.

This clone has just a few counts. The chain has TRBV6-5 and TRBJ2-6; D is unresolved. The CDR3 is 15 amino acids. Germline V CDR1 and CDR2: MNHEY, SVGAGI. The germline V and J ends were trimmed by 2 bases and 0 bases, with 5 bases remaining between them. Here the CDR3 DNA reads TGTGCCAGCAGTTACGAGTTCTCTGGGGCCAACGTCCTGACTTTC. Its translation is CASSYEFSGANVLTF.

The V and J genes are TRBV27 and TRBJ2-7; TRBD1 aligns across 7 bases. CDR3 length: 12 amino acids. Losses at the gene ends were 5 bases for V and 6 bases for J; bases not matched to a gene: 4. Germline V CDR1 and CDR2: MNHEY, SMNVEV (reference sequence). CDR3 coding DNA: TGTGCCAGCAGTCCACAGGGGCTCGAGCAGTACTTC. Its translation: CASSPQGLEQYF.

V and J are TRBV7-9 and TRBJ2-7; 10 positions match TRBD2. Looked up from germline, CDR1 is SEHNR and CDR2 is FQNEAQ (reference sequence). Trimming at V came to 6 bases and at J to 2 bases, leaving 10 bases not matched to a gene. The CDR3 totals 16 residues. The chain's CDR3 is CASSPPSGSDAYEQYF. The DNA for the CDR3 is TGTGCCAGCAGTCCCCCTAGCGGGAGCGACGCCTACGAGCAGTACTTC.

This clone is medium-sized. The CDR3 protein is CASSQEEDRPEGQPQHF. In DNA, the CDR3 is TGTGCCAGCAGCCAAGAGGAGGACAGGCCGGAAGGTCAGCCCCAGCATTTT. J is TRBJ1-5 and V is TRBV14, with 7 bases matching TRBD1. Germline assignment: CDR1 SGHDN and CDR2 FVKESK. The CDR3 consists of 17 residues. V lost 0 bases to trimming and J lost 6 bases; unmatched junction nucleotides: 11.